Listed here are 15 T cell receptor beta chains from one sample, sequenced in a study of blood T cell repertoires in COVID-19. Some clones are missing from TCRdb's copy, which holds only in-frame ones; the method was immunoSEQ multiplex PCR. The profile shows over 100,000 clones, more than 80% of them singletons. Sequenced sample: peripheral blood. These receptors were collected from a human donor in a cohort sampled during active COVID-19.

The chain links TRBV2 to TRBJ2-1; D unresolved. Trimming took off 4 bases at V and 5 bases at J, with 15 bases between the two ends. In germline, CDR1 is SNHLY, CDR2 FYNNEI. The CDR3 extends over 15 amino acids. The CDR3 DNA reads TGTGCCAGCAGTGGTCGTTTTACAATGGACAATGAGCAGTTCTTC. Translating it yields CASSGRFTMDNEQFF.

The chain links TRBV19 to TRBJ1-3; no reliable D call. The V gene lost 6 bases and the J gene lost 0 bases, with 15 bases spanning the gap. CDR1 and CDR2 from the germline V gene are LNHDA and SQIVND (reference sequence). The CDR3 has 16 amino acids. The chain's CDR3 is CASSETALSSGNTIYF. CDR3 nucleotide sequence: TGTGCCAGTAGCGAGACTGCCTTATCCTCTGGAAACACCATATATTTT.

The genes are TRBV24-1 and TRBJ2-2, with TRBD1 matching over 9 bases. Germline V CDR1 and CDR2: KGHDR, SFDVKD. V was clipped by 3 bases and J by 6 bases; unmatched bases: 10. The CDR3 has 17 residues. CDR3 DNA: TGTGCCACCAGTGATAGAACCGGGACAGGGTTTTCCGGGGAGCTGTTTTTT. The encoded protein is CATSDRTGTGFSGELFF.

The V gene is TRBV11-3, the J gene TRBJ2-3, with D perhaps matching TRBD2 (6 bases). The V gene lost 0 bases and the J gene lost 8 bases, with 15 bases spanning the gap. The CDR3 contains 15 residues. Germline V lookup: CDR1 SGHNT, CDR2 YENEEA. This chain's CDR3 is CASSLDVTPGVTQYF. DNA of the CDR3: TGTGCCAGCAGCTTAGATGTGACGCCGGGGGTTACGCAGTATTTT.

This clone turned up a few times. V gene TRBV7-6 combines with J gene TRBJ1-5; the match to TRBD1 covers 7 bases. This CDR3 contains 13 residues. V shed 5 bases, J shed 4 bases, and the junction held 2 bases outside the gene matches. Germline V gene sequence: CDR1 SGHVS, CDR2 FNYEAQ. CDR3 DNA sequence: TGTGCCAGCAGCAAACAGGGGAATCAGCCCCAGCATTTT. Residues: CASSKQGNQPQHF. Filled out from reference TRBV7-6 and TRBJ1-5, the complete variable domain reads GAGVSQSPRYKVTKRGQDVALRCDPISGHVSLYWYRQALGQGPEFLTYFNYEAQQDKSGLPNDRFSAERPEGSISTLTIQRTEQRDSAMYRCASSKQGNQPQHFGDGTRLSIL.

The sample holds a few counts of this clone. CDR3 in DNA: TGTGCCAGCAGCTCGGGACTAGCGGAGCAGTTCTTC. The encoded protein is CASSSGLAEQFF. The gene calls are TRBV11-2 and TRBJ2-1; 10 bases are shared with TRBD2. The J segment lost 10 bases and the V segment lost 4 bases, leaving 1 base of the junction unmatched. Germline values: CDR1 SGHAT, CDR2 FQNNGV. CDR3 length equals 12 residues.

For the CDR3, the DNA is TGTGCCAGTTCAGGCGGGCATTCGGGCAATCAGCCCCAGCATTTT. Translated: CASSGGHSGNQPQHF. V is TRBV9 and J is TRBJ1-5, with unresolved D. This CDR3 is built from 15 residues. CDR1 and CDR2 (germline): SGDLS, YYNGEE. Between the trimmed V and J ends, which lost 8 bases and 2 bases, there was a span of 17 bases.

This chain uses TRBV4-1 with TRBJ2-1; TRBD2 matches 9 bases. Trimming at V came to 6 bases and at J to 2 bases, leaving 8 bases not matched to a gene. Germline V gene sequence: CDR1 MGHRA, CDR2 YSYEKL. The CDR3 is 16 residues long. The CDR3 DNA reads as TGCGCCAGCAGTACCGTGGGACTAGCCCCCTACAATGAGCAGTTCTTC. It specifies CASSTVGLAPYNEQFF.

This clone was seen once. The chain links TRBV7-3 to TRBJ2-3; 15 bases are shared with TRBD2. CDR1 is SGHTA, CDR2 FQGTGA, per germline. With 5 bases clipped from V and 3 bases from J, the junction kept 3 bases outside the gene matches. The CDR3 is 16 amino acids. CDR3 DNA sequence: TGTGCCAGCAGCCCCGGGACTAGCGGGAGGACAGATACGCAGTATTTT. Encoded protein: CASSPGTSGRTDTQYF.

V and J are TRBV19 and TRBJ1-2; D is possibly TRBD1 (5 bases). V lost 7 bases and J 3 bases, leaving 15 bases between the germline ends. The CDR3 length is 14 residues. The V gene's germline CDR1 is LNHDA and CDR2 SQIVND (reference sequence). Written as DNA, the CDR3 is TGTGCCAGTATTCGCCAGGGCGAAGACTATGGCTACACCTTC. Residues: CASIRQGEDYGYTF.

The gene calls are TRBV5-1 and TRBJ1-1, with D maybe TRBD1 (5 bases). Germline loops: CDR1 SGHRS, CDR2 YFSETQ. Trimming removed 4 bases from V and 1 base from J, with 8 bases in between. This CDR3 region has 13 residues. This chain's CDR3 is CASSATGNTEAFF. The CDR3 coding sequence is TGCGCCAGCAGCGCCACAGGGAACACTGAAGCTTTCTTT.

The V and J genes are TRBV9 and TRBJ1-1; the D is unclear. The germline V gene encodes CDR1 SGDLS and CDR2 YYNGEE. The CDR3 contains 14 residues. V lost 0 bases, J lost 0 bases, and 6 bases lay in between. The CDR3 DNA reads as TGTGCCAGCAGCGTAGGAGGAATGAACACTGAAGCTTTCTTT. Residues: CASSVGGMNTEAFF.

The chain carries TRBV7-2 and TRBJ2-5, with 9 positions matching TRBD2. Trimming took 5 bases from V and 10 from J; bases not matched to a gene: 11. The CDR3 runs to 14 residues. CDR1 and CDR2 (germline): SGHTA, FQGNSA. The CDR3 region has the DNA TGTGCCAGCAGCCCTTTGCGGGGGGGAGGGAGCCAGTACTTC. Protein sequence: CASSPLRGGGSQYF.

The chain employs TRBV6-4 and TRBJ2-3; 15 bases match TRBD2. The germline V gene encodes CDR1 MRHNA and CDR2 SNTAGT. The V segment lost 5 bases and the J segment 2 bases; nucleotides outside the gene matches: 11. The CDR3 extends over 19 amino acids. Here the CDR3 reads CASSSAGTSGRTNTDTQYF. The CDR3 DNA reads TGTGCCAGCAGTAGTGCCGGGACTAGCGGGAGGACGAACACAGATACGCAGTATTTT.

This chain uses TRBV27 with TRBJ2-7; 8 bases line up with TRBD1. Trimming cost V 5 bases and J 4 bases; bases outside gene matches: 10. CDR1 is MNHEY, CDR2 SMNVEV, per germline (reference sequence). The CDR3 spans 15 residues. The CDR3 nucleotides read TGTGCCAGCAGTCCCCGGACAGGGAGTGTTTACGAGCAGTACTTC. This gives the protein CASSPRTGSVYEQYF.